A single sample is the source of the 24 T cell receptor beta chains below, sequenced in a study of T cells in Graves' hyperthyroidism and ophthalmopathy. Using RNA transcripts as the source, TCR beta CDR3 regions were amplified. HTBI primers were employed in a first-round RT-PCR of the TCR CDR3. TCRdb reprocessed the multiplex PCR reads with MiXCR, giving one entry per CDR3 protein. The sample consists of 750,000 to 900,000 distinct CDR3 sequences, around 38% of them appearing once. Sequencing used blood. Source of these receptors: a man between 18 and 35 years old with Graves' hyperthyroidism.

This clonotype has ten or more counts. The chain is built from TRBV9 and TRBJ2-6; D uncertain. V was trimmed by 0 bases and J by 7 bases, leaving 8 bases between them. This CDR3 is 14 amino acids long. Germline V gene data show CDR1 as SGDLS and CDR2 as YYNGEE. CDR3 residues: CASSVEWGANVLTF. Written as DNA, the CDR3 is TGTGCCAGCAGCGTAGAGTGGGGAGCCAACGTCCTGACTTTC.

The CDR3 DNA reads TGTGCCAGCAGCTTGGCCTGGGCAGGGGGCGAGCAGTACTTC. Amino acid sequence: CASSLAWAGGEQYF. V usage is TRBV7-2 and J usage is TRBJ2-7; 7 nucleotides agree with TRBD1. This CDR3 spans 14 amino acids. The germline CDR1 and CDR2 sequences are SGHTA and FQGNSA. V gave up 3 bases and J gave up 6 bases; unmatched junction bases: 8. Combining the CDR3 with reference TRBV7-2 and TRBJ2-7 gives the whole variable domain GAGVSQSPSNKVTEKGKDVELRCDPISGHTALYWYRQSLGQGLEFLIYFQGNSAPDKSGLPSDRFSAERTGGSVSTLTIQRTQQEDSAVYLCASSLAWAGGEQYFGPGTRLTVT.

The V and J genes are TRBV5-6 and TRBJ1-1; the D is unclear. Germline V gives CDR1 SGHDT, CDR2 YYEEEE. Trimming took off 1 base at V and 5 bases at J, with 18 bases between the two ends. The CDR3 contains 16 residues. In DNA, the CDR3 is TGTGCCAGCAGCTTGAGATTAGGGCAGACTGCAACTGAAGCTTTCTTT. It encodes CASSLRLGQTATEAFF.

The CDR3 nucleotides read TGTGCCAGTAGTATCCCCGAGAACACTGAAGCTTTCTTT. Its protein is CASSIPENTEAFF. The J gene is TRBJ1-1, the V gene TRBV19; D gene uncertain. Looked up from germline, CDR1 is LNHDA and CDR2 is SQIVND (reference sequence). V was shortened by 3 bases and J by 1 base, with 6 bases between the two germline ends. The length of the CDR3 is 13 residues.

This clonotype was seen a handful of times. This sequence joins TRBV4-2 and TRBJ1-1, with unresolved D. Trimming cost V 6 bases and J 4 bases, with 12 bases left between them. The CDR3 has 13 residues. Germline V gives CDR1 LGHNA, CDR2 YNFKEQ. CDR3 region: CASSPPPGTEAFF. The CDR3 DNA reads as TGTGCCAGCAGTCCCCCGCCGGGCACTGAAGCTTTCTTT.

This clonotype was found many times. The chain uses TRBV15 and TRBJ2-7, with a tentative D call TRBD2 (5 bases). Germline V gene lookup returns CDR1 LNHNV and CDR2 YYDKDF (reference sequence). V shed 0 bases and J shed 5 bases, with 8 bases lying between them. The CDR3 length is 13 residues. The CDR3 DNA reads as TGTGCCACCAGCAGAGATTTGGAGGACGAGCAGTACTTC. Amino acid sequence: CATSRDLEDEQYF.

This clonotype came up once. The chain couples TRBV24-1 to TRBJ1-5, with 9 bases matching TRBD1. Germline assignment: CDR1 KGHDR and CDR2 SFDVKD. This CDR3 has 15 residues. V was pared by 4 bases and J by 5 bases, with 5 bases of the junction left unmatched. The chain's CDR3 is CATSEGTGQHQPQHF. CDR3 DNA sequence: TGTGCCACCAGTGAAGGGACAGGGCAACATCAGCCCCAGCATTTT.

For this clonotype: Being one base from a much bigger clone, this may be a read error. J is TRBJ1-3 and V is TRBV7-8, with a tentative D call TRBD1 (5 bases). There are 12 residues in the CDR3. Germline V gene lookup returns CDR1 SGHVS and CDR2 FQNEAQ. The CDR3 bases are TGTGCGTCCCAGGGAAATGGAAACGCCATATATTTT. This codes for CASQGNGNAIYF.

The table lists this clonotype with a count of one. The V call is TRBV4-1, the J call TRBJ2-7; a weak D match, TRBD1 (5 bases). With 3 bases removed from V and 4 bases from J, the gap between germline ends came to 13 bases. In germline, CDR1 is MGHRA, CDR2 YSYEKL. This CDR3 is 14 amino acids long. The CDR3 spells CASSHGQGLYEQYF. CDR3 bases: TGCGCCAGCAGCCACGGGCAGGGTCTGTACGAGCAGTACTTC.

This clonotype was seen many times. This chain uses TRBV24-1 with TRBJ2-5, with D possibly matching TRBD1 (6 bases). V was cut by 2 bases and J by 1 base, with 10 bases left in between. CDR3 length: 15 residues. The V gene's germline CDR1 is KGHDR and CDR2 SFDVKD. The CDR3 DNA reads TGTGCCACCAGTGATTCTCGGACAGCCCAAGAGACCCAGTACTTC. Amino acids: CATSDSRTAQETQYF.

This clonotype appeared once. The final CDR3 position lacks the conserved phenylalanine or tryptophan, pointing to a likely read error. J is TRBJ1-1 and V is TRBV6-4; tentative D call: TRBD1 (5 bases). V was trimmed by 5 bases and J by 0 bases, leaving 13 bases between them. CDR1 and CDR2 from the germline V gene are MRHNA and SNTAGT. CDR3 length equals 15 residues. The CDR3 region is CASSHGTEMNTEAFL. The DNA for the CDR3 is TGTGCCAGCAGTCACGGGACGGAAATGAACACTGAAGCTTTCCTT.

This clonotype was detected once. The rearrangement joins TRBV20-1 to TRBJ2-7, with D maybe TRBD2 (5 bases). Trimming removed 7 bases at V and 0 bases at J, with 10 bases between. CDR1 and CDR2 (germline): DFQATT, SNEGSKA (reference sequence). The CDR3 runs 12 residues. The CDR3 sequence: CSDRDSSYEQYF. DNA for the CDR3: TGCAGTGACCGGGATAGCTCCTACGAGCAGTACTTC.

The genes are TRBV9 and TRBJ2-5, with 11 positions matching TRBD2. V lost 5 bases and J lost 5; bases outside the gene matches: 8. This CDR3 has 15 amino acids. Germline CDR1 is SGDLS and CDR2 is YYNGEE. The CDR3 loop reads CASSDSGRAMETQYF. The CDR3 DNA is TGTGCCAGCAGTGATAGCGGGAGGGCCATGGAGACCCAGTACTTC.

This clonotype was counted between two and nine times. This chain joins TRBV5-1 and TRBJ2-7, with a possible D match to TRBD1 (5 bases). Trimming took off 0 bases at V and 7 bases at J, with 14 bases between the two ends. Germline-derived CDR1 and CDR2 are SGHRS and YFSETQ. The CDR3 spans 14 residues. The CDR3 protein is CASSLEGAHREQYF. CDR3 bases: TGCGCCAGCAGCTTGGAAGGGGCCCATAGGGAGCAGTACTTC.

Notes on this clonotype: Sequence at one end of the junction differs from germline and may be a read error. The chain links TRBV7-6 to TRBJ2-6; 15 bases agree with TRBD2. The germline V gene encodes CDR1 SGHVS and CDR2 FNYEAQ. The CDR3 contains 18 residues. The CDR3 region has the DNA TGTGCCAGCAGCTTAGCCGGACTAGCGGGAGGGTTGGCCTACGTCCTGACTTTC. Translating gives CASSLAGLAGGLAYVLTF.

This clonotype was detected only once. This clone may be a read error of a much larger clone one base away. The gene calls are TRBV29-1 and TRBJ2-5; possibly TRBD1 or TRBD2 for D (6 bases each). From germline, CDR1 is SQVTM and CDR2 ANQGSEA. CDR3 length: 14 amino acids. CDR3 protein: CGVRGYGGEETQYF. For the CDR3, the DNA is TGCGGCGTAAGGGGGTACGGGGGCGAGGAGACCCAGTACTTC.

This clonotype was seen many times. The chain uses TRBV15 and TRBJ1-1; maybe TRBD1 (5 bases). CDR3 length: 16 residues. V was trimmed by 0 bases and J by 7 bases, leaving 18 bases between them. In germline, CDR1 is LNHNV, CDR2 YYDKDF (reference sequence). In DNA form, the CDR3 reads TGTGCCACCAGCAGAGATCGGTCGGGACGGGGGAATGAAGCTTTCTTT. Its translation is CATSRDRSGRGNEAFF. The complete variable domain, with remaining parts taken from reference TRBV15 and TRBJ1-1, reads DAMVIQNPRYQVTQFGKPVTLSCSQTLNHNVMYWYQQKSSQAPKLLFHYYDKDFNNEADTPDNFQSRRPNTSFCFLDIRSPGLGDTAMYLCATSRDRSGRGNEAFFGQGTRLTVV.

This clonotype was seen a single time. The chain uses TRBV7-8 and TRBJ2-7, with D uncertain. CDR1 and CDR2 from the germline V gene are SGHVS and FQNEAQ. Deletions cut 5 bases from V and 5 bases from J, with 22 bases between. CDR3 length: 16 residues. The CDR3 bases are TGTGCCAGCAGCGAGGATCACAGTGAGTTGATTCACGAGCAGTACTTC. It translates to CASSEDHSELIHEQYF.

This clonotype was counted many times. J is TRBJ1-1 and V is TRBV7-9; 8 nucleotides line up with TRBD1. Germline trimming cut 6 bases from V and 4 bases from J; bases unmatched to any gene: 10. CDR1 is SEHNR and CDR2 is FQNEAQ in the germline V gene (reference sequence). This CDR3 comprises 15 residues. The CDR3 sequence: CASSGPGGITTEAFF. CDR3 coding DNA: TGTGCCAGCAGTGGCCCAGGGGGCATTACCACTGAAGCTTTCTTT.

The DNA of the CDR3 is TGCAGTGCTAGAGGTCTTCACCCAACCCTTCCCCCAGAGACCCAGTACTTC. Translating gives CSARGLHPTLPPETQYF. V and J are TRBV20-1 and TRBJ2-5; D ambiguous. The CDR3 loop spans 17 amino acids. The germline V gene encodes CDR1 DFQATT and CDR2 SNEGSKA (reference sequence). Trimming left V 1 base short and J 4 bases short, with 22 bases between.

The genes are TRBV19 and TRBJ2-7; D unclear. Germline assignment: CDR1 LNHDA and CDR2 SQIVND (reference sequence). The V and J ends lost 2 bases and 6 bases respectively, with 17 bases between them. This CDR3 has 15 amino acids. The CDR3 DNA follows: TGTGCCAGTAGTATACACAAGGTTCCTGTTCCCGAGCAGTACTTC. Its protein is CASSIHKVPVPEQYF. Variable domain in full (rest from reference TRBV19 and TRBJ2-7): DGGITQSPKYLFRKEGQNVTLSCEQNLNHDAMYWYRQDPGQGLRLIYYSQIVNDFQKGDIAEGYSVSREKKESFPLTVTSAQKNPTAFYLCASSIHKVPVPEQYFGPGTRLTVT.

In its sample, this clonotype was seen many times. The chain is built from TRBV7-2 and TRBJ2-7; 13 bases fit TRBD2. Germline CDR1 and CDR2: SGHTA and FQGNSA. Unmatched junction bases numbered 3, after V lost 3 bases and J lost 10 bases. CDR3 length equals 13 residues. CDR3 coding DNA: TGTGCCAGCAGCTTTGGGACTAGCGGGACTCAGTACTTC. Its translation: CASSFGTSGTQYF.

This sequence joins TRBV12-3 or TRBV12-4 and TRBJ1-1; no clear D gene. The CDR3 covers 12 residues. Trimming pared 1 base from V and 6 bases from J, leaving 6 bases between. CDR3 sequence: CASSLGHAEAFF. The CDR3 DNA sequence: TGTGCCAGCAGTTTAGGCCACGCTGAAGCTTTCTTT.

This clonotype was detected once. At one of its ends the junction is not consistent with the germline gene, which may arise from a read error. The V call is TRBV7-2, the J call TRBJ1-6; D unclear. CDR3 length: 15 residues. CDR1 and CDR2 from the germline V gene are SGHTA and FQGNSA. The CDR3 sequence is CASSQSGHGDSPLHF. The DNA for the CDR3 is TGCGCCAGCAGCCAATCCGGGCATGGGGATTCACCCCTCCACTTT.